What follows is one TCR beta chain and its context. One junction end disagrees with the germline gene, perhaps due to a read error. Germline-derived CDR1 and CDR2 are LGHNA and YNFKEQ. The CDR3 is 13 amino acids. This sample stems from a study of shared T cell receptors in the human thymus. Clones were read by immunoSEQ multiplex PCR, and TCRdb kept only the in-frame ones, dropping some. The data hold around 730,000 clones, with approximately 85% observed a single time. These data are also associated with another study on human thymus T cells.

The V and J genes are TRBV4-2 and TRBJ1-1; no definite D call. This clonotype originated in a girl less than two years old with a congenital heart defect. Sequencing was done on a sample of thymocytes. The CDR3 nucleotides read TGTGCCAACAGCCAAGAATCGGTTAGCGAAGCTTTCTTT. It encodes CANSQESVSEAFF.